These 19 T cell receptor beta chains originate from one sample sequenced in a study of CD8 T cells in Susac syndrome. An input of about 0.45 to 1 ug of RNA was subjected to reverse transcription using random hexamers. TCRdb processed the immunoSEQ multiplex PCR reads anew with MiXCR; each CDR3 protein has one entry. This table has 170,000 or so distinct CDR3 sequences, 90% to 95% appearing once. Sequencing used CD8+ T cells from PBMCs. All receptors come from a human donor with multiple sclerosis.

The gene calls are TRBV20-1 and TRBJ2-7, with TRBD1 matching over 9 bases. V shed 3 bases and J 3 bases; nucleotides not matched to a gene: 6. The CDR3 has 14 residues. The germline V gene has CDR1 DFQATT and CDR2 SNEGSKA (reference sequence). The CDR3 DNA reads TGCAGTGCTAGCACGACAGGGGGAGGCTACGAGCAGTACTTC. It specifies CSASTTGGGYEQYF.

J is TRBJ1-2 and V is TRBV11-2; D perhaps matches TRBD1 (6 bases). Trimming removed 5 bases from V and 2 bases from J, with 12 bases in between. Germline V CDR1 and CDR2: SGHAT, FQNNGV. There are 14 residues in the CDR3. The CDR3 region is CASSRETGNYGYTF. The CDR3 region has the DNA TGTGCCAGCAGCCGCGAGACAGGAAACTATGGCTACACCTTC.

This CDR3 is CASSKNPGTDNTGELFF. In nucleotides, the CDR3 is TGTGCCAGCAGCAAAAACCCGGGGACGGACAACACCGGGGAGCTGTTTTTT. The rearrangement joins TRBV7-9 to TRBJ2-2; D is tentatively TRBD1 or TRBD2 (5 bases each). The ends were cut back, 5 bases at V and 2 bases at J, with 18 bases in the middle. The germline gives CDR1 SEHNR, CDR2 FQNEAQ (reference sequence). CDR3 length: 17 amino acids. Full variable domain (remainder filled in from reference TRBV7-9 and TRBJ2-2): DTGVSQNPRHKITKRGQNVTFRCDPISEHNRLYWYRQTLGQGPEFLTYFQNEAQLEKSRLLSDRFSAERPKGSFSTLEIQRTEQGDSAMYLCASSKNPGTDNTGELFFGEGSRLTVL.

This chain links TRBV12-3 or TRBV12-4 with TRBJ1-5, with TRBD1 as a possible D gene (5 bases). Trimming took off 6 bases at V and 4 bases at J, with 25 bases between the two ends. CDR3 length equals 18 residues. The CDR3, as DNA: TGTGCCAGCAGATACACAACTCGGGCCTGGGGCGGGAATCAGCCCCAGCATTTT. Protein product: CASRYTTRAWGGNQPQHF.

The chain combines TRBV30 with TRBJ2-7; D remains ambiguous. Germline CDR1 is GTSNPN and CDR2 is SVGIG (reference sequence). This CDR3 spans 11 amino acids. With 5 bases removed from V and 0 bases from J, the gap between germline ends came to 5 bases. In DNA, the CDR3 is TGTGCCTGGGAGAGCTCCTACGAGCAGTACTTC. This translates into CAWESSYEQYF.

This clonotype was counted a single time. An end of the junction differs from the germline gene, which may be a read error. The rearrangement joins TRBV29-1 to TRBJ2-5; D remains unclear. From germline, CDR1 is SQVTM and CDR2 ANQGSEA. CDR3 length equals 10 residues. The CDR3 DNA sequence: TGCAGCGGTGAAGAAGAGACCCAGTACTTC. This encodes CSGEEETQYF.

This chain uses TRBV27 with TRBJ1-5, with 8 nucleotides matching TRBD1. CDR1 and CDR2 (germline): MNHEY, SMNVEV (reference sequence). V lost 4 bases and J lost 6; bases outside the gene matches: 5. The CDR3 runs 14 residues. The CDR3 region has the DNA TGTGCCAGCAGTTCCCGGACAGGGTTTCAGCCCCAGCATTTT. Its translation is CASSSRTGFQPQHF.

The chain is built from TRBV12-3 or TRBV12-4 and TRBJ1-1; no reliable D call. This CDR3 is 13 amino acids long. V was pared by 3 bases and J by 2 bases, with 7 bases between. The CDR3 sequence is CASSFIGNTEAFF. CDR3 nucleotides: TGTGCCAGCAGTTTTATTGGTAACACTGAAGCTTTCTTT.

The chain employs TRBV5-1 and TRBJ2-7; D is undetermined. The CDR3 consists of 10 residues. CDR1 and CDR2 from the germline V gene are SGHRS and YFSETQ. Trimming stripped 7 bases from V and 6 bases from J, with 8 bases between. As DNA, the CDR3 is TGCGCCAGCCCTCCCGGCGAGCAGTACTTC. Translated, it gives CASPPGEQYF.

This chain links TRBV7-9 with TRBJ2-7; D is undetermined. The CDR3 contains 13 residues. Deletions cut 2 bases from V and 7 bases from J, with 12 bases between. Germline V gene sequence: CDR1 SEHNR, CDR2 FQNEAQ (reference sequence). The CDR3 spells CASSLLGQPEQYF. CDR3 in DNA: TGTGCCAGCAGCTTACTAGGGCAGCCGGAGCAGTACTTC.

The CDR3 here is CASSLVEGAYRELFF. As DNA, the CDR3 is TGTGCCAGCAGTTTGGTTGAGGGGGCCTACCGGGAGCTGTTTTTT. This sequence joins TRBV12-3 or TRBV12-4 and TRBJ2-2; 7 nucleotides match TRBD1. The CDR3 covers 15 residues. The junction had 10 bases not matched to a gene; V was cut back by 3 bases and J by 9 bases.

The CDR3 nucleotides read TGTGCCAGCTCACCAACAGGGTCTAGCAATCAGCCCCAGCATTTT. Translating gives CASSPTGSSNQPQHF. The chain links TRBV18 to TRBJ1-5, with a possible D match to TRBD1 (6 bases). This CDR3 region has 15 residues. The germline V and J ends were trimmed by 2 bases and 0 bases, with 8 bases remaining between them. Germline CDR1 is KGHSH and CDR2 is LQKENI.

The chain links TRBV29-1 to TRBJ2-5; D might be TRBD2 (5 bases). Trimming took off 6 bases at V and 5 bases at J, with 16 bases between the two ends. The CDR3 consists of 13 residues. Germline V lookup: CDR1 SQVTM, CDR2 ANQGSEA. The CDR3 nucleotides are TGCAGCGTCCCGTGGCTAGCTAGTGAGACCCAGTACTTC. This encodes CSVPWLASETQYF.

This CDR3 reads CASSPGGGTQYF. CDR3 nucleotides: TGTGCCAGCAGCCCTGGGGGCGGCACGCAGTATTTT. This chain links TRBV14 with TRBJ2-5; D perhaps matches TRBD1 (6 bases). The DNA end lines up better with TRBJ2-3; the J call may be wrong. This CDR3 has 12 residues. Germline-derived CDR1 and CDR2 are SGHDN and FVKESK.

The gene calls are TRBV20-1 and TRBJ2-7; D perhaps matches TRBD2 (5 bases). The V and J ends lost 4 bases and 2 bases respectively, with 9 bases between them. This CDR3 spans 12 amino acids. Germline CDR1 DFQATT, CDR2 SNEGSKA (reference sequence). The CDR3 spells CSANVGAYEQYF. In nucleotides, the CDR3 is TGCAGTGCTAACGTGGGAGCCTACGAGCAGTACTTC.

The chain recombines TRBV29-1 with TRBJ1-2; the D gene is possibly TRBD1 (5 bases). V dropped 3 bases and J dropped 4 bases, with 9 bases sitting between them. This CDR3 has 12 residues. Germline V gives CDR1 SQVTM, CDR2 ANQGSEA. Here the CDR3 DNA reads TGCAGCGTTGATCAGGGTAGCTATGGCTACACCTTC. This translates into CSVDQGSYGYTF.

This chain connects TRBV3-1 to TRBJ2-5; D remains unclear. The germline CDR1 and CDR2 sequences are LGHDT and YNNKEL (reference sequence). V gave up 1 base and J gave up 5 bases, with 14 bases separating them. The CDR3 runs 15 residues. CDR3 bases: TGTGCCAGCAGCCAAGTTGACATGCTCGAGGAGACCCAGTACTTC. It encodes CASSQVDMLEETQYF.

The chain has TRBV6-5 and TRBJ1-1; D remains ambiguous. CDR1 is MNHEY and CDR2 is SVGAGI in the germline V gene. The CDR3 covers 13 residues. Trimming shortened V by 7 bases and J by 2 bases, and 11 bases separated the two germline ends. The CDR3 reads CASNLEFNTEAFF. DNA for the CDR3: TGTGCCAGCAACCTCGAATTTAACACTGAAGCTTTCTTT.

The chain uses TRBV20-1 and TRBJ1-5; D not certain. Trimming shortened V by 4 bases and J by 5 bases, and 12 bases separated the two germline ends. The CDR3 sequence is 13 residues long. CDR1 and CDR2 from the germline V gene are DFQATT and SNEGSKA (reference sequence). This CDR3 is CSAIAGNYQPQHF. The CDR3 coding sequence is TGCAGTGCTATCGCCGGGAACTATCAGCCCCAGCATTTT.